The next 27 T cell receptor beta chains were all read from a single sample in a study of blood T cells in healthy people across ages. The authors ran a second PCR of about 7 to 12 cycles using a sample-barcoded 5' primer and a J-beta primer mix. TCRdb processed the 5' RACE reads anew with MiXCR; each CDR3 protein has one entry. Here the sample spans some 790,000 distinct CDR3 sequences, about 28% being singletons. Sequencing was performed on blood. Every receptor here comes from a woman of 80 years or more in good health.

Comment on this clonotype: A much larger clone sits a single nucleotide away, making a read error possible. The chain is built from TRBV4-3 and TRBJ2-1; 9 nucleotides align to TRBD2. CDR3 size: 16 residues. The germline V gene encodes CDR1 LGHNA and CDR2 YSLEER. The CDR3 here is CASSQVFAGGRNGQFF. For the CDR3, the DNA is TGCGCCAGCAGCCAAGTGTTCGCGGGGGGGCGCAATGGGCAGTTCTTC.

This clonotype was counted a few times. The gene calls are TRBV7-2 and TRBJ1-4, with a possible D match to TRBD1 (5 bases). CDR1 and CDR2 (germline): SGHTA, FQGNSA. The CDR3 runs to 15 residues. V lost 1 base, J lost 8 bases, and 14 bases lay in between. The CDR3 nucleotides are TGTGCCAGCAGCTTAGGGGCCGGGGCAGGAGAAAAACTGTTTTTT. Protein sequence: CASSLGAGAGEKLFF.

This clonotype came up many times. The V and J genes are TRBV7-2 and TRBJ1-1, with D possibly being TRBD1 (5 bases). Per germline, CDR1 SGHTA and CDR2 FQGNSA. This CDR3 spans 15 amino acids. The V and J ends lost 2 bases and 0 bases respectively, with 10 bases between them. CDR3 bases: TGTGCCAGCAGCTTATATGGGACCGTGAACACTGAAGCTTTCTTT. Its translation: CASSLYGTVNTEAFF.

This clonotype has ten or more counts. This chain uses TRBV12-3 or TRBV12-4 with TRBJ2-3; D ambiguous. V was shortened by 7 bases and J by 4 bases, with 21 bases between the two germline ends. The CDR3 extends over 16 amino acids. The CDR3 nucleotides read TGTGCCAGCACCCAGACATCGATAATGCCGCCAGATACGCAGTATTTT. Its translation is CASTQTSIMPPDTQYF.

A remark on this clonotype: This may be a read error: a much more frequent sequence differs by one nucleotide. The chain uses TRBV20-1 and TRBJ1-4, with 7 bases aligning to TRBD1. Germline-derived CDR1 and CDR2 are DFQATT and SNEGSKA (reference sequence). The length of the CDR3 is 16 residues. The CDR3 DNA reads TGCGGTGCTAGAGTACAGGGGCTTAGAACTAATGAAAAACTGTTTTTT. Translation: CGARVQGLRTNEKLFF.

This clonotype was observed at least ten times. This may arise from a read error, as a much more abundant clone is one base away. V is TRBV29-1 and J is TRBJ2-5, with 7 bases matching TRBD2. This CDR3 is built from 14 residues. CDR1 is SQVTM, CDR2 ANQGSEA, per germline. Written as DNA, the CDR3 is TGCGGACTCGATGTGGGGGGGGGAACGAATGAGCAGTACTTC. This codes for CGLDVGGGTNEQYF. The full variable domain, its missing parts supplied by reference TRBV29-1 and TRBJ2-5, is SAVISQKPSRDICQRGTSLTIQCQVDSQVTMMFWYRQQPGQSLTLIATANQGSEATYESGFVIDKFPISRPNLTFSTLTVSNMSPEDSSIYLCGLDVGGGTNEQYFGPGTRLLVL.

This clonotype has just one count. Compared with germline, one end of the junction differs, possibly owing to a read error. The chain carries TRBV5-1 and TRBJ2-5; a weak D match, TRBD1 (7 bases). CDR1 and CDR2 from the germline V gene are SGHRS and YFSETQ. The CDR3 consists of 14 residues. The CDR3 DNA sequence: TGCGCCAGCAGCTTACGACAGGGAGGAGGGACCCATTACTTC. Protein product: CASSLRQGGGTHYF.

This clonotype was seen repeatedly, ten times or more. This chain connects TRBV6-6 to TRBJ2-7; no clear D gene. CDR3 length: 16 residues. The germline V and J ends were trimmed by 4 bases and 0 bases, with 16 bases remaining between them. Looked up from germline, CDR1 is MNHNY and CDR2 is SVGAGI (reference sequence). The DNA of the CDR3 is TGTGCCAGCAGTTCTGACGGAACAAGAACCTCCTACGAGCAGTACTTC. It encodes CASSSDGTRTSYEQYF.

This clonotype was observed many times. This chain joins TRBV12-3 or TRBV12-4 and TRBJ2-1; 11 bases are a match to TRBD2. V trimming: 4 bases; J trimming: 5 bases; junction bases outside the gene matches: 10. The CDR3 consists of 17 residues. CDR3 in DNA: TGTGCCAGCAGTTGGGCTAGCGGGGGGACAAAGGACAATGAGCAGTTCTTC. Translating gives CASSWASGGTKDNEQFF.

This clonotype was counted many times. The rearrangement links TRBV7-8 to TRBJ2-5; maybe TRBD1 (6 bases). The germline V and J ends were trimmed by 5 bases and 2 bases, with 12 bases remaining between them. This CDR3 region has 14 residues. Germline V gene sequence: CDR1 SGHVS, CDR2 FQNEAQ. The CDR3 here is CASSTRTVQETQYF. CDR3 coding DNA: TGTGCCAGCAGCACCCGGACAGTTCAAGAGACCCAGTACTTC. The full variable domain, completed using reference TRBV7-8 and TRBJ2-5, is GAGVSQSPRYKVAKRGQDVALRCDPISGHVSLFWYQQALGQGPEFLTYFQNEAQLDKSGLPSDRFFAERPEGSVSTLKIQRTQQEDSAVYLCASSTRTVQETQYFGPGTRLLVL.

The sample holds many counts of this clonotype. The CDR3: CASSVASGGYNEQFF. CDR3 sequence (DNA): TGTGCCAGCAGCGTAGCTAGCGGGGGTTACAATGAGCAGTTCTTC. This chain uses TRBV9 with TRBJ2-1; 10 bases agree with TRBD2. J lost 4 bases, V lost 0 bases, and 1 base had no gene match. Germline CDR1 and CDR2: SGDLS and YYNGEE. This CDR3 is 15 amino acids long.

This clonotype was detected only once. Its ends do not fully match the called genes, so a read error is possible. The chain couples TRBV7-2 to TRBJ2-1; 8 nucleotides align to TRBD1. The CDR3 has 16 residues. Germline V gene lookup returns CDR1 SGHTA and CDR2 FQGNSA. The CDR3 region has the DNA TGTGCCAGCAGCTACCGGACAGGGAAGGTTTGCAATGGGCAGTTCTTC. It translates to CASSYRTGKVCNGQFF.

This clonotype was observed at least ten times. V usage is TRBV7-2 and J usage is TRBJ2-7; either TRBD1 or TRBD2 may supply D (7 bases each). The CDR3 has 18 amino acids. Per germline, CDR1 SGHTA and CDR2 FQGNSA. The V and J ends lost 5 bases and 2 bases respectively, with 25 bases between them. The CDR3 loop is CASSPGGQRHLSAYEQYF. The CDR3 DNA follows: TGTGCCAGCAGCCCGGGGGGACAGCGTCATCTCTCGGCCTACGAGCAGTACTTC. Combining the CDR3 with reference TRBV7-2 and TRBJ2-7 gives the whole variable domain GAGVSQSPSNKVTEKGKDVELRCDPISGHTALYWYRQSLGQGLEFLIYFQGNSAPDKSGLPSDRFSAERTGGSVSTLTIQRTQQEDSAVYLCASSPGGQRHLSAYEQYFGPGTRLTVT.

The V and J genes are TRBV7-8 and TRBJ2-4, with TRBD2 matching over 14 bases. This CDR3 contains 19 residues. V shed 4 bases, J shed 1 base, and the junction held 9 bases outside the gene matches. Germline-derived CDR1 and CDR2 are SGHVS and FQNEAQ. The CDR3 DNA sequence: TGTGCCAGCAGCTCGAGACTAGCGGGGGGGCCCGGGGCCAAAAACATTCAGTACTTC. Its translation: CASSSRLAGGPGAKNIQYF.

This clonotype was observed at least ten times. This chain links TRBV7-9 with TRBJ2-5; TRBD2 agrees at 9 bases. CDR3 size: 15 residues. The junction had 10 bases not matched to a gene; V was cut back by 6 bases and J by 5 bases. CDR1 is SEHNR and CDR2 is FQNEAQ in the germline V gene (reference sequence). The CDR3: CASRPRLAEGETQYF. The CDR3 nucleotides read TGTGCCAGCAGGCCGAGACTAGCGGAAGGGGAGACCCAGTACTTC. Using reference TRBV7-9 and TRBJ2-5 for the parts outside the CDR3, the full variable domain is DTGVSQNPRHKITKRGQNVTFRCDPISEHNRLYWYRQTLGQGPEFLTYFQNEAQLEKSRLLSDRFSAERPKGSFSTLEIQRTEQGDSAMYLCASRPRLAEGETQYFGPGTRLLVL.

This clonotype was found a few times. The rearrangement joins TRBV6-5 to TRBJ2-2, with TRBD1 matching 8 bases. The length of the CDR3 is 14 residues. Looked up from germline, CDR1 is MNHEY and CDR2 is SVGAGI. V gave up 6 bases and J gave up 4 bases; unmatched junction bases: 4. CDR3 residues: CASRYRGTTGELFF. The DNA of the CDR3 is TGTGCCAGCAGGTACAGGGGGACCACCGGGGAGCTGTTTTTT.

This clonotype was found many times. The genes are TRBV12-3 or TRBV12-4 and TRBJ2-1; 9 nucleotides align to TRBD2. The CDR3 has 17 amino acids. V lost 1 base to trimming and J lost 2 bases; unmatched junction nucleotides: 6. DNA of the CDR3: TGTGCCAGCAGTTTAGGGGGAGCGGGGGGACCCTACAATGAGCAGTTCTTC. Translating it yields CASSLGGAGGPYNEQFF.

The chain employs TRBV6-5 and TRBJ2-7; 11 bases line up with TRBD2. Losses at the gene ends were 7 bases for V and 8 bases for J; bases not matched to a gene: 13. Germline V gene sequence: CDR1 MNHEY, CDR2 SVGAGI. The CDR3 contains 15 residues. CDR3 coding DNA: TGTGCCAGCACCTCTCTTAGCGGGGGGGTTTGGAAGCAGTACTTC. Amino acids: CASTSLSGGVWKQYF.

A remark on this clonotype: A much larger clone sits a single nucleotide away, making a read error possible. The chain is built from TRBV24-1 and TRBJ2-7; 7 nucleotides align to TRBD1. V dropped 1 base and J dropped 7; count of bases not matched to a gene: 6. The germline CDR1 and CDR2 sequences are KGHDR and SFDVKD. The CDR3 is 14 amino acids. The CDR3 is CATSDFDRAGEQYF. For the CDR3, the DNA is TGTGCCACCAGTGATTTTGACAGGGCCGGTGAGCAGTACTTC.

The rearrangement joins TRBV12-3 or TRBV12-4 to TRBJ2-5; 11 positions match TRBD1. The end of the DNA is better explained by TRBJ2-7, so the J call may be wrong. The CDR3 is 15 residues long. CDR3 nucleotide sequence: TGTGCCAGCAGCCGGGCCGGGACAGGGGGCTACGAGCAGTACTTC. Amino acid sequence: CASSRAGTGGYEQYF.

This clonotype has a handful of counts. CDR3 sequence (DNA): TGTGCCAGCAGTTACGCGCCAGGACAAAGCACCGGGGAGCTGTTTTTT. It translates to CASSYAPGQSTGELFF. This rearrangement joins TRBV6-2 or TRBV6-3 to TRBJ2-2, with D tentatively TRBD1 (5 bases). CDR1 is MNHEY and CDR2 is SVGEGT in the germline V gene. The CDR3 sequence is 16 residues long. V lost 2 bases to trimming and J lost 4 bases, with 14 bases between them.

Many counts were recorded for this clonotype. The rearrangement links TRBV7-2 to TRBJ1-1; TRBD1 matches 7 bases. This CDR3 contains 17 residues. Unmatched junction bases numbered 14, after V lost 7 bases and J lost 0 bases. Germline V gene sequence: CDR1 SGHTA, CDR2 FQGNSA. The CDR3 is CASTRDRSRPMNTEAFF. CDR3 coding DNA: TGTGCCAGCACCAGGGACAGATCACGACCTATGAACACTGAAGCTTTCTTT.

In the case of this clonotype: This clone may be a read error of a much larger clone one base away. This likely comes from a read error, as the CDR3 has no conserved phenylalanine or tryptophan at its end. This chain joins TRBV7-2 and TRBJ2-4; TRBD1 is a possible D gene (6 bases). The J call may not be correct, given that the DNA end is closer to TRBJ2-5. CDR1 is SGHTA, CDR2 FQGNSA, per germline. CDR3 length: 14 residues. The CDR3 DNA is TGTGCCAGCAGCCTAGACAGGAACCAAGAGACCCAGTACCTC. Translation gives CASSLDRNQETQYL.

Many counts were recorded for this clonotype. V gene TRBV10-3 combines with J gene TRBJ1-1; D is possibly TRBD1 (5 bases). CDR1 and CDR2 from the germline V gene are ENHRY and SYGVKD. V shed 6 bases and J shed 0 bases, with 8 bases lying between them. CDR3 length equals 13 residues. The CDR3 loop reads CAISAGLNTEAFF. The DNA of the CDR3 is TGTGCCATCAGCGCAGGGCTGAACACTGAAGCTTTCTTT.

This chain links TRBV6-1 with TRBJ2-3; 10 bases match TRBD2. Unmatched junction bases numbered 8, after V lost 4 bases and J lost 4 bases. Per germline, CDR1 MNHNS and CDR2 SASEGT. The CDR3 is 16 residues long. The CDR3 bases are TGTGCCAGCAGTGCCCGTTCAGCGGGGGGGCCAGATACGCAGTATTTT. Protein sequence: CASSARSAGGPDTQYF.

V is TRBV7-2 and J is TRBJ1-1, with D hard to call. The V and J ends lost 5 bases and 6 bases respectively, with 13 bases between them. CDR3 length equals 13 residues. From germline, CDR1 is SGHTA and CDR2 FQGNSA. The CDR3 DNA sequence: TGTGCCAGCAGCGTATTGGCGTTCGCTGAAGCTTTCTTT. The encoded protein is CASSVLAFAEAFF.

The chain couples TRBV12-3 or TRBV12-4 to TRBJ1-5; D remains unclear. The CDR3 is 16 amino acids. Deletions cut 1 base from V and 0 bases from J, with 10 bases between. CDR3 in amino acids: CASSLGGPDSNQPQHF. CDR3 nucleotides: TGTGCCAGCAGTTTAGGCGGCCCAGATAGCAATCAGCCCCAGCATTTT.